Listed below are T cell receptor beta chains from one sample, sequenced in a study of blood T cells in healthy people across ages. Via MiXCR, TCRdb re-called the 5' RACE reads, giving one row per CDR3 protein. The sample consists of 550,000 to 750,000 distinct CDR3 sequences, around 21% of them appearing once. Material for sequencing was blood. Receptor source: a man aged 65 to 85 in good health. The CDR3 runs from the conserved cysteine through the conserved F or W. Fields, in order: J gene, V gene, clone size, D gene, CDR3 DNA, CDR3 protein. A D gene is named only where the DNA matches it firmly. Where a row states a size, it is once, few, many or the class of an expanded clone; other rows omit it.

J: TRBJ2-5
V: TRBV6-5
size: NA
D: NA
DNA: TGTGCCAGCAGGACGGGCGAGTACCAAGAGACCCAGTACTTC
CDR3: CASRTGEYQETQYF

J: TRBJ2-7
V: TRBV15
size: NA
D: NA
DNA: TGTGCCTCCAGCAGAGATCTACCCTCCTACGAGCAGTACTTC
CDR3: CASSRDLPSYEQYF

J: TRBJ2-5
V: TRBV28
size: NA
D: NA
DNA: TGTGCCAGCAGTCCGACCAAAGAGACCCAGTACTTC
CDR3: CASSPTKETQYF

J: TRBJ1-2
V: TRBV12-3/TRBV12-4
size: NA
D: NA
DNA: TGTGCCAGCAGTTTCCCGGGGGGGTCTAACTATGGCTACACCTTC
CDR3: CASSFPGGSNYGYTF

J: TRBJ1-6
V: TRBV7-2
size: NA
D: NA
DNA: TGTGCCAGTCGAGGGAGCGGTAATAATTCACCCCTCCACTTT
CDR3: CASRGSGNNSPLHF

J: TRBJ2-1
V: TRBV6-1
size: NA
D: TRBD2
DNA: TGTGCCAGCAGTCCTCAAGAGGGGACTAGCGGAAACAATGAGCAGTTCTTC
CDR3: CASSPQEGTSGNNEQFF

J: TRBJ2-5
V: TRBV11-2
size: NA
D: NA
DNA: TGTGCCAGCAGCTCCATTCGCTTGACAAACCAAGAGACCCAGTACTTC
CDR3: CASSSIRLTNQETQYF

J: TRBJ1-4
V: TRBV12-5
size: few
D: NA
DNA: TGTGCTAGTGCTCAAGGTGGTAATGAAAAACTGTTTTTT
CDR3: CASAQGGNEKLFF

J: TRBJ2-3
V: TRBV18
size: NA
D: TRBD1
DNA: TGTGCCAGCTCGCACCCGACAGGGTTTGAAGATACGCAGTATTTT
CDR3: CASSHPTGFEDTQYF

J: TRBJ2-2
V: TRBV9
size: many
D: NA
DNA: TGTGCCAGCAGCGTAATTGGAGGGAACACCGGGGAGCTGTTTTTT
CDR3: CASSVIGGNTGELFF

J: TRBJ2-3
V: TRBV10-3
size: once
D: NA
DNA: TGTGTCATCAGTGAAGACAAAGGCGATACGCAGTATTTT
CDR3: CVISEDKGDTQYF

J: TRBJ1-2
V: TRBV6-2/TRBV6-3
size: NA
D: NA
DNA: TGTGCCAGCAGTTTGGCAGGGCCTAACTATGGCTACACCTTC
CDR3: CASSLAGPNYGYTF

J: TRBJ1-4
V: TRBV6-6
size: NA
D: TRBD1
DNA: TGTGCCAGCAGTTTTTCAGGGGGTCCCAATGAAAAACTGTTTTTT
CDR3: CASSFSGGPNEKLFF

J: TRBJ2-5
V: TRBV7-6
size: NA
D: NA
DNA: TGTGCCAGCAGCTTGAACGCCGGGACAATCCAAGAGACCCAGTACTTC
CDR3: CASSLNAGTIQETQYF

J: TRBJ2-1
V: TRBV12-3/TRBV12-4
size: NA
D: TRBD1
DNA: TGTGCCAGCAGATACGCAGGGGGTTCCTACAATGAGCAGTTCTTC
CDR3: CASRYAGGSYNEQFF

J: TRBJ2-1
V: TRBV21-1
size: few
D: NA
DNA: TGTGCCAGCAGCAAATTTCCCCCGACACTGCTCACTCAAAATGAGCAGTTCTTC
CDR3: CASSKFPPTLLTQNEQFF

J: TRBJ1-5
V: TRBV9
size: NA
D: NA
DNA: TGTGCCAGCAGCGTAGGAGGGGAAGGCAATCAGCCCCAGCATTTT
CDR3: CASSVGGEGNQPQHF

J: TRBJ2-7
V: TRBV27
size: NA
D: TRBD1
DNA: TGTGCCAGCAGTTTGGGACAGGGGGGTACCTACGAGCAGTACTTC
CDR3: CASSLGQGGTYEQYF

J: TRBJ1-4
V: TRBV3-1
size: few
D: NA
DNA: TGTGCCAGCAGCCAACAGGACGCCTCAACTAATGAAAAACTGTTTTTT
CDR3: CASSQQDASTNEKLFF

J: TRBJ2-4
V: TRBV12-3/TRBV12-4
size: NA
D: NA
DNA: TGTGCCAGCAGTTTAGAGGCAGCACTAGCCAAAAACATTCAGTACTTC
CDR3: CASSLEAALAKNIQYF

J: TRBJ2-3
V: TRBV7-9
size: NA
D: NA
DNA: TGTGCCAGCAGCGCCCGGTGGGCGGGCCGAAGCACAGATACGCAGTATTTT
CDR3: CASSARWAGRSTDTQYF

J: TRBJ2-7
V: TRBV20-1
size: NA
D: NA
DNA: TGCAGTGCTAGACCTGACTCCGGGTACGAGCAGTACTTC
CDR3: CSARPDSGYEQYF

J: TRBJ2-1
V: TRBV27
size: NA
D: TRBD2
DNA: TGTGCCAGCAGTCCCCTAGCGGGAGCTCGGTTCTTC
CDR3: CASSPLAGARFF

J: TRBJ1-6
V: TRBV27
size: few
D: TRBD1
DNA: TGTGCCAGCAGTTGGACAGGGAGGTTGAGAGATAATTCACCCCTCCACTTT
CDR3: CASSWTGRLRDNSPLHF

J: TRBJ2-5
V: TRBV7-9
size: NA
D: TRBD2
DNA: TGTGCCAGCAGCCCCGAGGTCGGACTAGCTTCAGAGACCCAGTACTTC
CDR3: CASSPEVGLASETQYF

J: TRBJ1-1
V: TRBV7-9
size: NA
D: TRBD1
DNA: TGTGCCAGCAGCTTAGGAGGGGGGGACAGCACTGAAGCTTTCTTT
CDR3: CASSLGGGDSTEAFF

J: TRBJ2-1
V: TRBV18
size: NA
D: TRBD1
DNA: TGTGCCAGCTCACCACCGACAGGGGGCCCCTACAATGAGCAGTTCTTC
CDR3: CASSPPTGGPYNEQFF

J: TRBJ2-2
V: TRBV5-1
size: NA
D: TRBD1
DNA: TGCGCCAGCAGCCCCCGGGACAGGGAAGACGGGGAGCTGTTTTTT
CDR3: CASSPRDREDGELFF

J: TRBJ2-5
V: TRBV20-1
size: few
D: TRBD2
DNA: TGCAGTGCTAGTGAGGGTGGGTCTCTTGAGCGGGAGAAGGTGCAGTACTTC
CDR3: CSASEGGSLEREKVQYF

J: TRBJ1-1
V: TRBV18
size: few
D: TRBD1
DNA: TGTGCCAGCTCACCAAAAACAGGGGGGAACACTGAAGCTTTCTTT
CDR3: CASSPKTGGNTEAFF

J: TRBJ1-4
V: TRBV12-3/TRBV12-4
size: NA
D: NA
DNA: TGTGCCAGCAGTTTCCAGGGCTATACTGAAAAACTGTTTTTT
CDR3: CASSFQGYTEKLFF